This note documents a single T cell receptor (beta chain) sequence. Patients at the Seattle site were enrolled during active infection and followed longitudinally. The data derive from a study of blood T cell repertoires in COVID-19. Study context: Sites in the United States, Italy and Spain provided acute and convalescent COVID-19 samples. Sources were T cells, B-cell-depleted T cells, or PBMCs; the material itself was cDNA or gDNA.

The CDR3 runs 12 residues. Trimming pared 4 bases from V and 10 bases from J, leaving 13 bases between. Per germline, CDR1 SGHDT and CDR2 YYEEEE. Authors' data handling: Nucleated cell number was recorded as an estimate derived from reference gene primer amplification. The assay was immunoSEQ multiplex PCR, and TCRdb's table has in-frame clones only and misses some. V and J calls and clone size are those listed in that table; D and trimming were worked out from the DNA. Among 130,000 or so clones, more than 75% were seen once, and the ten largest hold 4% to 5%. The sequenced sample consisted of peripheral blood. This receptor was obtained from a woman aged 70-85 years with COVID-19, enrolled during active disease. The V call is TRBV5-6, the J call TRBJ2-3, with D unresolved. Here the CDR3 reads CASSPYLSAQYF. DNA of the CDR3: TGTGCCAGCAGCCCCTACTTGAGCGCGCAGTATTTT.